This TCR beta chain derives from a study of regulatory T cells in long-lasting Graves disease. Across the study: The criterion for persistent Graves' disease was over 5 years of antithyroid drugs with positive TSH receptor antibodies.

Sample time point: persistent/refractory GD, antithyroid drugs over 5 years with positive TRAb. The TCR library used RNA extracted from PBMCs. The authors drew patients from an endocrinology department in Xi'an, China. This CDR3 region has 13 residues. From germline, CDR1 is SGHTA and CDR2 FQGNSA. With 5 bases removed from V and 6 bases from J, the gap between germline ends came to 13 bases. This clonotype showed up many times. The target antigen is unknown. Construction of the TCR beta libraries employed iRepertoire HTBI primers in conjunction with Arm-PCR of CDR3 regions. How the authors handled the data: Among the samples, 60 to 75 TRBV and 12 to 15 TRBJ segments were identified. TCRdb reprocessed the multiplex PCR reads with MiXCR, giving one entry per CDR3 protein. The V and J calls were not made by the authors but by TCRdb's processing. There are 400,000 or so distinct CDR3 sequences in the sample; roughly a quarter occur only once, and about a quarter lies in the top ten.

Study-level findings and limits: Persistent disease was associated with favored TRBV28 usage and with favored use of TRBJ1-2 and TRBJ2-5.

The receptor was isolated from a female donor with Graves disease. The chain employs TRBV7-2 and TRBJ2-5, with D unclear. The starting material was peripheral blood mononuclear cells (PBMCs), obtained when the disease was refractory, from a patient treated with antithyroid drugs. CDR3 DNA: TGTGCCAGCAGCCCTTCTTCGCGGCAGACCCAGTACTTC. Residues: CASSPSSRQTQYF. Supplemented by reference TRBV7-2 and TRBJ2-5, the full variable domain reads GAGVSQSPSNKVTEKGKDVELRCDPISGHTALYWYRQSLGQGLEFLIYFQGNSAPDKSGLPSDRFSAERTGGSVSTLTIQRTQQEDSAVYLCASSPSSRQTQYFGPGTRLLVL.